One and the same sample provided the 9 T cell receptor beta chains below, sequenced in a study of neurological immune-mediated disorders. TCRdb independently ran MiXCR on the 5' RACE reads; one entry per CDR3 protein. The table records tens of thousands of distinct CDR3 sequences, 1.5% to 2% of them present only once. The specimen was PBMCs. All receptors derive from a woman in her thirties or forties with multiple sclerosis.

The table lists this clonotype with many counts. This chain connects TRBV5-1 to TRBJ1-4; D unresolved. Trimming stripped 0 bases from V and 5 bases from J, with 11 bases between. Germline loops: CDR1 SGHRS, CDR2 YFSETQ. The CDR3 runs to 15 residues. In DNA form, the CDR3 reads TGCGCCAGCAGCTTGGTGGCAGGAGGAAATGAAAAACTGTTTTTT. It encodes CASSLVAGGNEKLFF.

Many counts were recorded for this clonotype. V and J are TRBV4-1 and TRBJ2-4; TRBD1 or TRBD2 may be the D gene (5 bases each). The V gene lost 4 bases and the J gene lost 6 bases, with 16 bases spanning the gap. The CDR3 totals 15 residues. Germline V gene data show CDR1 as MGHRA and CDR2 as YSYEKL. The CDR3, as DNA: TGCGCCAGCAGCCTCTCGGCCCAGGGAGCAAACATTCAGTACTTC. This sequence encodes CASSLSAQGANIQYF.

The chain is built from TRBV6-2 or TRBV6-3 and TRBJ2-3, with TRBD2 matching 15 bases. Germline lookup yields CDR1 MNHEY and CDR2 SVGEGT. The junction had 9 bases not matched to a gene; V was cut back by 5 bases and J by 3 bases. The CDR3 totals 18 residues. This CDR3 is CASSPRTSGGAGTDTQYF. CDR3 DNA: TGTGCCAGCAGTCCAAGGACTAGCGGGGGGGCCGGGACAGATACGCAGTATTTT.

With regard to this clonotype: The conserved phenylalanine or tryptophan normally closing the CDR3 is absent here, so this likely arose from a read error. The DNA for the CDR3 is TGTGCCAGCAGCTTAGGTAGCAATCAGCCCCAGCATGTT. Its translation is CASSLGSNQPQHV. The rearrangement uses TRBV13 and TRBJ1-5; D gene uncertain. This CDR3 spans 13 amino acids. Per germline, CDR1 PRHDT and CDR2 FYEKMQ (reference sequence). V was cut by 0 bases and J by 0 bases, with 0 bases left in between.

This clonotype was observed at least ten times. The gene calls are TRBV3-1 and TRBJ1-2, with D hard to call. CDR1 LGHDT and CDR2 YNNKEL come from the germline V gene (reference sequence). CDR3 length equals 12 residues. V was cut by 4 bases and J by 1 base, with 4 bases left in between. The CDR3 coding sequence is TGTGCCAGCAGCCTTAATAACTATGGCTACACCTTC. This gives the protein CASSLNNYGYTF.

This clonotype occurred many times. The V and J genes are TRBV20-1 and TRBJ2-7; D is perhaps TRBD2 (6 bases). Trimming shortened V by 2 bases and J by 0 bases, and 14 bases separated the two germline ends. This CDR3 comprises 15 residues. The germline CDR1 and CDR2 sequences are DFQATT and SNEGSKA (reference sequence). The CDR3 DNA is TGCAGTGCTAGAAAACCGGGGAGGAACTCCTACGAGCAGTACTTC. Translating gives CSARKPGRNSYEQYF.

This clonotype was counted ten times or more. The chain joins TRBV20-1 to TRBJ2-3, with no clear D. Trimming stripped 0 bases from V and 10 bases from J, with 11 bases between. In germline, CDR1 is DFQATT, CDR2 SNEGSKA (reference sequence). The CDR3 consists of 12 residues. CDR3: CSARDRLQPQYF. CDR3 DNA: TGCAGTGCTAGAGATCGGCTACAGCCGCAGTATTTT.

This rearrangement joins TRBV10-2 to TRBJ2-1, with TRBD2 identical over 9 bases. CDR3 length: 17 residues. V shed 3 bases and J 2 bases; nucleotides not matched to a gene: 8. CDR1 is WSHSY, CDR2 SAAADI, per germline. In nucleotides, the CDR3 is TGCGCCAGCAGTGAAAATAGCGGGGGTGTTCCCTACAATGAGCAGTTCTTC. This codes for CASSENSGGVPYNEQFF.

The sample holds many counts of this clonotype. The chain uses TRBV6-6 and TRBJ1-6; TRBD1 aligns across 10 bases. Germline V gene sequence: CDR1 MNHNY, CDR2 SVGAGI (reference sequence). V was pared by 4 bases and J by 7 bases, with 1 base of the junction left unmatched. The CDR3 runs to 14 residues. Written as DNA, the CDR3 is TGTGCCAGCAGTTCGGACAGGGGGAATTCACCCCTCCACTTT. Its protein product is CASSSDRGNSPLHF.